The 25 T cell receptor beta chains below were found in one sample sequenced in a study of shared clonotypes between healthy human individuals. Here immunoSEQ multiplex PCR was the method, and the copy in TCRdb shows in-frame clones only, minus some. The profile shows roughly 2.5 million clones, around 94% of them singletons. The sample consisted of naive CD4+ T cells sorted from blood. The subset: CD45RA+ positively selected. These receptors were taken from a man between 18 and 35 years old in good health.

This clone was counted only a few times. The CDR3 here is CASSTRDRGIEKLFF. The CDR3 DNA sequence: TGTGCCAGCAGTACCCGGGACAGGGGCATTGAAAAACTGTTTTTT. The chain links TRBV6-6 to TRBJ1-4; 10 nucleotides agree with TRBD1. The CDR3 consists of 15 residues. Germline V lookup: CDR1 MNHNY, CDR2 SVGAGI (reference sequence). V was clipped by 5 bases and J by 7 bases; unmatched bases: 7.

The J gene is TRBJ1-2, the V gene TRBV12-5, with TRBD1 matching over 7 bases. Germline V gives CDR1 LGHNT, CDR2 FRNRAP. This CDR3 has 15 amino acids. Trimming at V came to 6 bases and at J to 2 bases, leaving 9 bases not matched to a gene. CDR3 loop: CASGTGTKGNYGYTF. DNA for the CDR3: TGTGCTAGTGGGACAGGGACGAAAGGGAACTATGGCTACACCTTC.

The chain combines TRBV6-5 with TRBJ1-1; D gene uncertain. V lost 6 bases and J lost 0, with 8 bases in between. There are 13 residues in the CDR3. Germline V CDR1 and CDR2: MNHEY, SVGAGI. The CDR3 loop reads CASRRVLNTEAFF. CDR3 nucleotide sequence: TGTGCCAGCAGGCGAGTACTGAACACTGAAGCTTTCTTT.

The chain employs TRBV9 and TRBJ2-7, with D possibly matching TRBD1 (6 bases). CDR1 is SGDLS and CDR2 is YYNGEE in the germline V gene. Trimming stripped 0 bases from V and 2 bases from J, with 9 bases between. The CDR3 consists of 14 residues. DNA for the CDR3: TGTGCCAGCAGCGTAGCCAGGACAGCCTACGAGCAGTACTTC. Encoded protein: CASSVARTAYEQYF.

CDR3 amino acids: CASGLLPDREQYF. Here the CDR3 DNA reads TGTGCTAGTGGTTTGCTTCCCGACCGAGAGCAGTACTTC. This rearrangement joins TRBV12-5 to TRBJ2-7; no clear D gene. The CDR3 is 13 residues long. Germline assignment: CDR1 LGHNT and CDR2 FRNRAP. V was pared by 2 bases and J by 7 bases, with 12 bases between.

The rearrangement uses TRBV6-6 and TRBJ1-1; D ambiguous. This CDR3 has 12 residues. Germline V gene lookup returns CDR1 MNHNY and CDR2 SVGAGI (reference sequence). With 7 bases removed from V and 1 base from J, the gap between germline ends came to 7 bases. The CDR3 DNA reads as TGTGCCAGCACAAGAGAGAACACTGAAGCTTTCTTT. Amino acid sequence: CASTRENTEAFF.

This chain uses TRBV29-1 with TRBJ2-1; D is unclear. CDR1 and CDR2 from the germline V gene are SQVTM and ANQGSEA. V was cut by 4 bases and J by 1 base, with 11 bases left in between. The CDR3 is 14 amino acids. CDR3 residues: CSVVPRSSYNEQFF. In nucleotides, the CDR3 is TGCAGCGTTGTTCCGCGCTCATCCTACAATGAGCAGTTCTTC.

The V and J genes are TRBV7-2 and TRBJ2-7; TRBD1 aligns across 10 bases. The ends lost 0 bases at V and 0 bases at J; junction bases unmatched: 17. The germline CDR1 and CDR2 sequences are SGHTA and FQGNSA. CDR3 length: 21 residues. In DNA form, the CDR3 reads TGTGCCAGCAGCTTAGCAGCAGTGACAGGGGGCGTGAACCGAAGCTCCTACGAGCAGTACTTC. This sequence encodes CASSLAAVTGGVNRSSYEQYF.

V gene TRBV7-9 combines with J gene TRBJ2-7; D may be TRBD2 (5 bases). Germline CDR1 is SEHNR and CDR2 is FQNEAQ (reference sequence). With 8 bases removed from V and 7 bases from J, the gap between germline ends came to 12 bases. This CDR3 region has 11 residues. As DNA, the CDR3 is TGTGCCAGCGGAGGTATGGGGGAGCAGTACTTC. Translating gives CASGGMGEQYF.

The gene calls are TRBV4-3 and TRBJ2-7, with a possible D match to TRBD1 (6 bases). V was shortened by 4 bases and J by 2 bases, with 12 bases between the two germline ends. Germline CDR1 reads LGHNA; CDR2 reads YSLEER. CDR3 length: 14 residues. For the CDR3, the DNA is TGCGCCAGCAGCCCCGGGACAAGTCCCTACGAGCAGTACTTC. Protein: CASSPGTSPYEQYF.

The CDR3 DNA reads TGTGCCAGCCAGGACACCGGGGAGCTGTTTTTT. It encodes CASQDTGELFF. This chain connects TRBV6-1 to TRBJ2-2; D not resolved. Germline V gene data show CDR1 as MNHNS and CDR2 as SASEGT. The CDR3 has 11 residues. Trimming stripped 8 bases from V and 3 bases from J, with 4 bases between.

The chain couples TRBV25-1 to TRBJ2-7; D is possibly TRBD2 (5 bases). The length of the CDR3 is 13 residues. V lost 2 bases and J 3 bases, leaving 8 bases between the germline ends. Germline V gives CDR1 MGHDK, CDR2 SYGVNS. CDR3 residues: CASSESGVYEQYF. In DNA form, the CDR3 reads TGTGCCAGCAGTGAAAGCGGAGTCTACGAGCAGTACTTC.

A remark on this clone: Other nucleotide sequences from this sample produce the same CDR3. The chain uses TRBV27 and TRBJ2-3; tentatively, D is TRBD1 (5 bases). Germline CDR1 and CDR2: MNHEY and SMNVEV (reference sequence). This CDR3 region has 14 residues. Trimming left V 2 bases short and J 1 base short, with 7 bases between. CDR3 sequence reads: CASSLGRGTDTQYF. In nucleotides, the CDR3 is TGTGCCAGCAGTTTAGGCAGGGGCACAGATACGCAGTATTTT.

CDR3: CASSLKAYQNEKLFF. DNA for the CDR3: TGTGCCAGCTCCCTTAAGGCCTATCAGAATGAAAAACTGTTTTTT. J is TRBJ1-4 and V is TRBV18, with D unclear. The CDR3 is 15 amino acids. Trimming removed 6 bases at V and 5 bases at J, with 16 bases between. CDR1 is KGHSH, CDR2 LQKENI, per germline.

CDR3 loop: CASSPTSGRGGDTQYF. The CDR3 region has the DNA TGTGCCAGCAGCCCGACTAGCGGGAGGGGGGGAGATACGCAGTATTTT. V and J are TRBV5-4 and TRBJ2-3; TRBD2 matches at 14 bases. The germline gives CDR1 SGHNT, CDR2 YYREEE (reference sequence). The length of the CDR3 is 16 residues. V shed 4 bases and J 5 bases; nucleotides not matched to a gene: 6.

V gene TRBV15 combines with J gene TRBJ2-7; D gene ambiguous. The CDR3 loop spans 15 amino acids. V was cut by 0 bases and J by 0 bases, with 9 bases left in between. Looked up from germline, CDR1 is LNHNV and CDR2 is YYDKDF (reference sequence). The CDR3 reads CATSRDRVASYEQYF. The CDR3 nucleotides are TGTGCCACCAGCAGAGATCGGGTAGCCTCCTACGAGCAGTACTTC.

The V and J genes are TRBV30 and TRBJ1-6; no definite D call. CDR1 is GTSNPN and CDR2 is SVGIG in the germline V gene (reference sequence). Trimming took off 0 bases at V and 6 bases at J, with 9 bases between the two ends. This CDR3 spans 14 amino acids. The CDR3 reads CAWSVGSPNSPLHF. CDR3 nucleotides: TGTGCCTGGAGTGTGGGCTCCCCTAATTCACCCCTCCACTTT.

The chain links TRBV18 to TRBJ1-1; maybe TRBD1 (5 bases). The ends were cut back, 1 base at V and 1 base at J, with 10 bases in the middle. Germline values: CDR1 KGHSH, CDR2 LQKENI. This CDR3 has 15 amino acids. CDR3 in DNA: TGTGCCAGCTCACCACTTTGGGGCGAGAACACTGAAGCTTTCTTT. Protein: CASSPLWGENTEAFF.

This sequence joins TRBV6-1 and TRBJ1-5, with 7 bases that match TRBD1. The CDR3 covers 15 residues. Unmatched junction bases numbered 3, after V lost 4 bases and J lost 0 bases. Per the germline V gene, CDR1 is MNHNS and CDR2 is SASEGT. CDR3 DNA: TGTGCCAGCAGTGTACAGGGGATTAGCAATCAGCCCCAGCATTTT. This translates into CASSVQGISNQPQHF.

The chain links TRBV9 to TRBJ2-1; TRBD2 agrees at 9 bases. Trimming at V came to 3 bases and at J to 0 bases, leaving 1 base not matched to a gene. Looked up from germline, CDR1 is SGDLS and CDR2 is YYNGEE. The CDR3 contains 15 residues. The CDR3 spells CASSGGGVSYNEQFF. CDR3 bases: TGTGCCAGCAGCGGCGGGGGGGTCTCCTACAATGAGCAGTTCTTC.

V gene TRBV6-5 combines with J gene TRBJ1-3; no firm D call. V dropped 4 bases and J dropped 0 bases, with 7 bases sitting between them. Per the germline V gene, CDR1 is MNHEY and CDR2 is SVGAGI. CDR3 size: 14 residues. The CDR3 DNA reads as TGTGCCAGCAGTTCCCGAAACTCTGGAAACACCATATATTTT. This codes for CASSSRNSGNTIYF.

V usage is TRBV30 and J usage is TRBJ2-7; D unresolved. Germline loops: CDR1 GTSNPN, CDR2 SVGIG (reference sequence). The CDR3 runs to 12 residues. Trimming removed 6 bases at V and 6 bases at J, with 15 bases between. The chain's CDR3 is CACYSLRLEQYF. The CDR3 nucleotides are TGTGCCTGTTACTCTTTGCGTCTCGAGCAGTACTTC.

The chain links TRBV11-2 to TRBJ2-4; D unclear. Trimming took 1 base from V and 1 from J, leaving 11 bases between them. Per germline, CDR1 SGHAT and CDR2 FQNNGV. This CDR3 region has 16 residues. The CDR3 region has the DNA TGTGCCAGCAGCTTAGGAGCGAAGGCGGCCAAAAACATTCAGTACTTC. This gives the protein CASSLGAKAAKNIQYF. Combining the CDR3 with reference TRBV11-2 and TRBJ2-4 gives the whole variable domain EAGVAQSPRYKIIEKRQSVAFWCNPISGHATLYWYQQILGQGPKLLIQFQNNGVVDDSQLPKDRFSAERLKGVDSTLKIQPAKLEDSAVYLCASSLGAKAAKNIQYFGAGTRLSVL.

This chain links TRBV6-5 with TRBJ2-7; TRBD1 aligns across 8 bases. Per the germline V gene, CDR1 is MNHEY and CDR2 is SVGAGI. The V and J ends lost 6 bases and 12 bases, in that order; junction bases with no gene match: 7. The CDR3 loop spans 11 amino acids. The DNA of the CDR3 is TGTGCCAGCAGGGACAGGGCCTCTATGTACTTC. This sequence encodes CASRDRASMYF.

This chain uses TRBV6-6 with TRBJ1-6; TRBD1 matches at 8 bases. The CDR3 has 13 amino acids. Germline values: CDR1 MNHNY, CDR2 SVGAGI (reference sequence). The V gene end was trimmed by 7 bases and the J gene end by 7 bases; junction bases not matched to a gene: 3. CDR3 sequence reads: CASNGQGNSPLHF. CDR3 coding DNA: TGTGCCAGCAACGGACAGGGAAATTCACCCCTCCACTTT.